The present TCR beta chain was sequenced within a study of OX40 agonist ivuxolimab in advanced cancers. Study-wide background: The dose-escalation cohort was around 83% male, with a mean age of about 56 years, ranging roughly 23 to 85. Notes on the study in general: Averaging showed that CD8+ T cells had more expanded clones than CD4+ did. What antigens the expanded peripheral T cells recognized was never established. Clonal expansion was among the lowest in partial responders at 0.1-3.0 mg/kg, especially CD8+.

Only in-frame clones appear in the TCRdb table, and some are missing; sequencing was by immunoSEQ multiplex PCR. The table has 65,000 or so clones, roughly 88% seen once. Remarks on this clone: Its target is unknown.

Germline V lookup: CDR1 MNHEY, CDR2 SMNVEV (reference sequence). After removal of 5 bases from V and 8 bases from J, the junction contained 12 bases not matched to a gene. The CDR3 runs to 17 residues. The sequences come from CD4+ or CD8+ T cells sorted from blood, collected in a trial of the OX40 agonist ivuxolimab. The gene calls are TRBV27 and TRBJ2-1; 13 bases match TRBD2. The TCR comes from an adult with an advanced solid tumor such as melanoma, head and neck, liver or kidney cancer. The CDR3 sequence: CASSLSSGLAGIYEQFF. Written as DNA, the CDR3 is TGTGCCAGCAGTCTAAGCTCGGGACTAGCGGGGATATATGAGCAGTTCTTC.